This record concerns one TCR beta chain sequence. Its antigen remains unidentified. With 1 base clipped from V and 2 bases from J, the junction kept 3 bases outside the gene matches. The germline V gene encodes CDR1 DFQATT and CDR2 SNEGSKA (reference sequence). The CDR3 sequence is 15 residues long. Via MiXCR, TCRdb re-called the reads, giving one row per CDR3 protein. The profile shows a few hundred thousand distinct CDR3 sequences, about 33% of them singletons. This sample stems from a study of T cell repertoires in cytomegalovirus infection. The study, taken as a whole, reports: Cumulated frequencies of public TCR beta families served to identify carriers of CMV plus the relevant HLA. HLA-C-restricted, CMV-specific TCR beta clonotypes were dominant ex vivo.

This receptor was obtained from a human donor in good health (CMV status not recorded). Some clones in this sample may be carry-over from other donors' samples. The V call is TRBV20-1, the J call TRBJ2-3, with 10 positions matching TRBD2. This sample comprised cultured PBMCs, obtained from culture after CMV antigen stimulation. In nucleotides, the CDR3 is TGCAGTGCTAGAGTTCTAGCGGGGGTCACAGATACGCAGTATTTT. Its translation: CSARVLAGVTDTQYF.